These 10 T cell receptor beta chains share one sample of origin, sequenced in a study of cytomegalovirus exposure and HLA in healthy donors. In the PCR, 60 Vbeta and 13 Jbeta primers were used. The repertoire was sequenced with immunoSEQ multiplex PCR; TCRdb's copy has only in-frame clones and lacks some. Of tens of thousands of clones listed, about 76% are singletons. Sequenced sample: PBMCs. The receptors shown here come from a male donor in good health and CMV-seropositive.

The chain has TRBV5-6 and TRBJ2-7; no definite D call. The germline gives CDR1 SGHDT, CDR2 YYEEEE. The ends were cut back, 6 bases at V and 9 bases at J, with 19 bases in the middle. The CDR3 has 13 amino acids. The CDR3 here is CASTQQESTRQYF. The CDR3 region has the DNA TGTGCCAGCACCCAGCAGGAAAGTACGAGGCAGTACTTC.

There are a few counts of this clone. The J gene is TRBJ2-4, the V gene TRBV5-1; D unresolved. The CDR3 is made up of 14 amino acids. Per germline, CDR1 SGHRS and CDR2 YFSETQ. Trimming shortened V by 1 base and J by 0 bases, and 5 bases separated the two germline ends. The CDR3: CASSLFLAKNIQYF. Written as DNA, the CDR3 is TGCGCCAGCAGCTTGTTTCTAGCCAAAAACATTCAGTACTTC.

The chain has TRBV30 and TRBJ2-7; 9 bases line up with TRBD1. Germline assignment: CDR1 GTSNPN and CDR2 SVGIG (reference sequence). J lost 1 base, V lost 8 bases, and 3 bases had no gene match. CDR3 size: 12 residues. The CDR3 bases are TGTGCCGCCGGGACAGGGTCCTACGAGCAGTACTTC. Translating it yields CAAGTGSYEQYF. Looking up the rest from reference TRBV30 and TRBJ2-7 gives the full variable domain: SQTIHQWPATLVQPVGSPLSLECTVEGTSNPNLYWYRQAAGRGLQLLFYSVGIGQISSEVPQNLSASRPQDRQFILSSKKLLLSDSGFYLCAAGTGSYEQYFGPGTRLTVT.

J is TRBJ2-1 and V is TRBV28; 8 nucleotides match TRBD1. This CDR3 is 15 amino acids long. Germline CDR1 reads MDHEN; CDR2 reads SYDVKM. The J segment lost 1 base and the V segment lost 5 bases, leaving 4 bases of the junction unmatched. The CDR3 bases are TGTGCCAGCAGTGGTACAGGGGGTTCCTACAATGAGCAGTTCTTC. It is translated as CASSGTGGSYNEQFF. The full variable domain, rest sourced from reference TRBV28 and TRBJ2-1, is DVKVTQSSRYLVKRTGEKVFLECVQDMDHENMFWYRQDPGLGLRLIYFSYDVKMKEKGDIPEGYSVSREKKERFSLILESASTNQTSMYLCASSGTGGSYNEQFFGPGTRLTVL.

The V and J genes are TRBV9 and TRBJ2-3; D is perhaps TRBD1 (7 bases). CDR3 length: 15 residues. Deletions cut 3 bases from V and 0 bases from J, with 11 bases between. Germline lookup yields CDR1 SGDLS and CDR2 YYNGEE. The CDR3 bases are TGTGCCAGCAGCGAGGAGGGGGCTAGCACAGATACGCAGTATTTT. Translating it yields CASSEEGASTDTQYF.

This clone was counted a single time. The chain combines TRBV28 with TRBJ2-7, with TRBD2 matching 7 bases. J was trimmed by 5 bases and V by 5 bases; bases with no gene match: 12. This CDR3 spans 15 amino acids. CDR1 and CDR2 from the germline V gene are MDHEN and SYDVKM. The CDR3 sequence is CASSVPSGVGDEQYF. The CDR3 DNA is TGTGCCAGCAGTGTCCCCAGCGGGGTTGGAGACGAGCAGTACTTC.

The rearrangement links TRBV6-5 to TRBJ2-6, with a weak D call TRBD2 (5 bases). Between the trimmed V and J ends, which lost 7 bases and 2 bases, there was a span of 12 bases. The CDR3 runs 15 residues. The germline V gene has CDR1 MNHEY and CDR2 SVGAGI. The CDR3 here is CASTSGSTGANVLTF. The CDR3 DNA reads TGTGCCAGCACCTCGGGGAGTACTGGGGCCAACGTCCTGACTTTC.

This clone has just one count. The chain joins TRBV19 to TRBJ2-3; 10 nucleotides line up with TRBD2. This CDR3 spans 16 amino acids. Germline V lookup: CDR1 LNHDA, CDR2 SQIVND (reference sequence). V was pared by 5 bases and J by 4 bases, with 9 bases of the junction left unmatched. Here the CDR3 DNA reads TGTGCCAGTAGTTCCAAGCGGGGGGGCTTCCCAGATACGCAGTATTTT. This codes for CASSSKRGGFPDTQYF.

The chain joins TRBV7-6 to TRBJ2-1, with 15 bases lining up with TRBD2. There are 19 residues in the CDR3. V lost 6 bases and J lost 6; bases outside the gene matches: 15. The germline CDR1 and CDR2 sequences are SGHVS and FNYEAQ. CDR3 residues: CASRRRIGLAGGPGNEQFF. As DNA, the CDR3 is TGTGCCAGCAGACGACGTATCGGACTAGCGGGGGGGCCCGGCAATGAGCAGTTCTTC.

There are a few counts of this clone. The chain recombines TRBV18 with TRBJ2-7, with TRBD1 matching over 8 bases. Germline lookup yields CDR1 KGHSH and CDR2 LQKENI. V trimming: 5 bases; J trimming: 4 bases; junction bases outside the gene matches: 4. The CDR3 spans 13 residues. CDR3 region: CASSVDRAYEQYF. The CDR3 nucleotides read TGTGCCAGCTCAGTGGACAGGGCTTACGAGCAGTACTTC.